These 30 T cell receptor beta chains originate from one sample sequenced in a study of T cell responses to AZD1222 COVID-19 vaccine. The assay was immunoSEQ multiplex PCR, and TCRdb's table has in-frame clones only and misses some. The sample records 120,000 or so clones, roughly 90% being singletons. The sequencing here drew on peripheral blood, taken on day 0 of AZD1222 vaccination. These receptors originate from an adult in good health.

V gene TRBV10-3 combines with J gene TRBJ1-3; tentatively, D is TRBD1 (5 bases). Per the germline V gene, CDR1 is ENHRY and CDR2 is SYGVKD. The CDR3 consists of 15 residues. Trimming shortened V by 6 bases and J by 4 bases, and 16 bases separated the two germline ends. CDR3 sequence reads: CAIRDIRESGNTIYF. CDR3 DNA: TGTGCCATCAGGGATATCAGGGAGTCAGGAAACACCATATATTTT.

This clone was seen a handful of times. The chain links TRBV9 to TRBJ1-2, with a tentative D call TRBD1 (5 bases). There are 17 residues in the CDR3. V was shortened by 3 bases and J by 5 bases, with 23 bases between the two germline ends. The V gene's germline CDR1 is SGDLS and CDR2 YYNGEE. The DNA of the CDR3 is TGTGCCAGCAGCGGCGAGGGGTGGAGCGTCCCCATGTATGGCTACACCTTC. It yields the protein CASSGEGWSVPMYGYTF.

The chain carries TRBV5-8 and TRBJ2-7, with TRBD2 as a possible D gene (5 bases). CDR3 length: 15 residues. CDR1 is SGHTS, CDR2 YDEGEE, per germline. The V end lost 2 bases, the J end lost 3 bases, and 15 bases lay between the germline ends. The CDR3 DNA reads as TGTGCCAGCAGCTTTTCAGCGGACCATTTCTACGAGCAGTACTTC. Protein sequence: CASSFSADHFYEQYF.

The gene calls are TRBV7-3 and TRBJ2-7; D may be TRBD1 (5 bases). The CDR3 spans 14 residues. V lost 5 bases, J lost 1 base, and 12 bases lay in between. Germline CDR1 is SGHTA and CDR2 is FQGTGA. CDR3 coding DNA: TGTGCCAGCAGCCCCACCCCAGGGTCCTACGAGCAGTACTTC. This encodes CASSPTPGSYEQYF.

The chain has TRBV11-2 and TRBJ2-3; no firm D call. The CDR3 has 11 amino acids. Between the trimmed V and J ends, which lost 0 bases and 5 bases, there was a span of 0 bases. The germline V gene encodes CDR1 SGHAT and CDR2 FQNNGV. CDR3 DNA sequence: TGTGCCAGCAGCTTAGAAGATACGCAGTATTTT. Translating gives CASSLEDTQYF.

The chain carries TRBV3-1 (or the pseudogene TRBV3-2) and TRBJ1-4; D is possibly TRBD1 (6 bases). This CDR3 is built from 16 residues. Germline CDR1 LGHDT, CDR2 YNNKEL (reference sequence). V was clipped by 4 bases and J by 8 bases, with 20 bases between them. CDR3 coding DNA: TGTGCCAGCAGCCCAAGGGTGGGGGCTACGGGGGAAAAACTGTTTTTT. Encoded protein: CASSPRVGATGEKLFF.

The chain couples TRBV12-3 or TRBV12-4 to TRBJ1-2; D is unclear. There are 13 residues in the CDR3. V was trimmed by 2 bases and J by 1 base, leaving 5 bases between them. The CDR3 region is CASSLQSNYGYTF. The CDR3, as DNA: TGTGCCAGCAGTTTACAGAGTAACTATGGCTACACCTTC.

This clone was seen more than once but under ten times. This chain links TRBV19 with TRBJ1-4; D is possibly TRBD1 (5 bases). Germline CDR1 is LNHDA and CDR2 is SQIVND (reference sequence). With 3 bases removed from V and 2 bases from J, the gap between germline ends came to 13 bases. This CDR3 has 16 residues. The CDR3 spells CASSIGGVGTNEKLFF. CDR3 bases: TGTGCCAGTAGTATTGGAGGGGTGGGCACTAATGAAAAACTGTTTTTT.

The rearrangement joins TRBV3-1 (or the pseudogene TRBV3-2) to TRBJ1-1, with 10 nucleotides matching TRBD1. The CDR3 runs to 13 residues. Germline CDR1 is LGHDT and CDR2 is YNNKEL (reference sequence). J was trimmed by 11 bases and V by 6 bases; bases with no gene match: 9. CDR3 DNA sequence: TGTGCCAGCAGAGAGACAGGGGGCGCGGGGGCTTTCTTT. It specifies CASRETGGAGAFF.

The chain combines TRBV19 with TRBJ2-2, with D perhaps TRBD1 (7 bases). CDR1 is LNHDA and CDR2 is SQIVND in the germline V gene (reference sequence). The length of the CDR3 is 15 residues. V gave up 6 bases and J gave up 6 bases, with 17 bases separating them. The CDR3 DNA sequence: TGTGCCAGTAGGACCCCGGGCAGGGGGGCCGGGGAGCTGTTTTTT. It translates to CASRTPGRGAGELFF.

The chain recombines TRBV13 with TRBJ1-1; a possible D gene is TRBD1 (6 bases). The CDR3 covers 17 residues. Germline values: CDR1 PRHDT, CDR2 FYEKMQ (reference sequence). Trimming removed 1 base from V and 1 base from J, with 16 bases in between. In DNA form, the CDR3 reads TGTGCCAGCAGCTTAGAGGGGGTGGACAGAGGGAACACTGAAGCTTTCTTT. It translates to CASSLEGVDRGNTEAFF.

The gene calls are TRBV4-1 and TRBJ2-5; D remains unclear. Germline V gene sequence: CDR1 MGHRA, CDR2 YSYEKL. V was shortened by 1 base and J by 1 base, with 10 bases between the two germline ends. CDR3 length equals 15 residues. The CDR3 coding sequence is TGCGCCAGCAGCCAAGTAATACTGTCCCAAGAGACCCAGTACTTC. Its protein product is CASSQVILSQETQYF.

The genes are TRBV29-1 and TRBJ2-7, with D perhaps TRBD2 (5 bases). This CDR3 has 14 residues. Trimming removed 4 bases at V and 7 bases at J, with 20 bases between. CDR1 is SQVTM, CDR2 ANQGSEA, per germline. Written as DNA, the CDR3 is TGCAGCGTTGCCGGGGTACAGAGTGCCCTTGAGCAGTACTTC. Its translation is CSVAGVQSALEQYF.

The chain carries TRBV4-3 and TRBJ2-7; D gene unclear. CDR1 and CDR2 (germline): LGHNA, YSLEER. V shed 4 bases and J shed 0 bases, with 16 bases lying between them. This CDR3 contains 16 residues. The CDR3 DNA sequence: TGCGCCAGCAGCCGAACGGTCGTCTTCAGCTCCTACGAGCAGTACTTC. Protein product: CASSRTVVFSSYEQYF.

The rearrangement joins TRBV6-5 to TRBJ2-7; 13 bases fit TRBD2. The CDR3 contains 15 residues. Losses at the gene ends were 6 bases for V and 6 bases for J; bases not matched to a gene: 8. Germline V CDR1 and CDR2: MNHEY, SVGAGI. The CDR3, as DNA: TGTGCCAGCAGCACCCGGACTAGCGGGAGCCTCGAGCAGTACTTC. Amino acid sequence: CASSTRTSGSLEQYF.

The chain employs TRBV12-3 or TRBV12-4 and TRBJ2-1; D is unresolved. This CDR3 is built from 12 residues. The V end lost 1 base, the J end lost 7 bases, and 5 bases lay between the germline ends. DNA of the CDR3: TGTGCCAGCAGTTTAGGAATGAATGAGCAGTTCTTC. Encoded protein: CASSLGMNEQFF.

This chain joins TRBV6-6 and TRBJ2-7; 12 nucleotides align to TRBD2. After removal of 6 bases from V and 3 bases from J, the junction contained 6 bases not matched to a gene. The germline gives CDR1 MNHNY, CDR2 SVGAGI (reference sequence). This CDR3 has 15 amino acids. CDR3 amino acids: CASSLLAGGFYEQYF. DNA of the CDR3: TGTGCCAGCAGCTTACTAGCGGGAGGATTCTACGAGCAGTACTTC.

The V call is TRBV4-1, the J call TRBJ2-2, with a weak D call TRBD2 (6 bases). The CDR3 length is 16 residues. The germline gives CDR1 MGHRA, CDR2 YSYEKL. Trimming shortened V by 3 bases and J by 3 bases, and 14 bases separated the two germline ends. For the CDR3, the DNA is TGCGCCAGCAGCCAGGGGCGGGACTTTTACACCGGGGAGCTGTTTTTT. It translates to CASSQGRDFYTGELFF.

The sample holds one count of this clone. The chain joins TRBV5-6 to TRBJ2-2; D remains ambiguous. This CDR3 has 16 amino acids. CDR1 is SGHDT, CDR2 YYEEEE, per germline. V lost 0 bases to trimming and J lost 2 bases, with 11 bases between them. CDR3 protein: CASSLVGSSNTGELFF. The CDR3 region has the DNA TGTGCCAGCAGCTTGGTAGGCTCCTCCAACACCGGGGAGCTGTTTTTT.

This clone has more than one count but fewer than ten. The chain links TRBV28 to TRBJ1-2, with 11 bases aligning to TRBD1. J gave up 1 base and V 2 bases, and 6 bases lay outside the gene matches. This CDR3 spans 17 amino acids. The V gene's germline CDR1 is MDHEN and CDR2 SYDVKM. CDR3 nucleotide sequence: TGTGCCAGCAGTTTACCCCTGGGACAGGGGGTTAACTATGGCTACACCTTC. Translating gives CASSLPLGQGVNYGYTF.

This clone was observed once. The chain links TRBV28 to TRBJ1-5; the D is unclear. Germline V gives CDR1 MDHEN, CDR2 SYDVKM. CDR3 length: 13 residues. V was trimmed by 3 bases and J by 11 bases, leaving 14 bases between them. The chain's CDR3 is CASSLRATRSQHF. The CDR3 nucleotides read TGTGCCAGCAGTTTGAGGGCCACACGATCCCAGCATTTT.

The chain employs TRBV7-8 and TRBJ1-2, with a tentative D call TRBD1 (5 bases). In germline, CDR1 is SGHVS, CDR2 FQNEAQ. The CDR3 covers 17 residues. The ends were cut back, 3 bases at V and 1 base at J, with 18 bases in the middle. CDR3 sequence (DNA): TGTGCCAGCAGCTTGGGGCAAACTTATTTGCTTAACTATGGCTACACCTTC. Its translation: CASSLGQTYLLNYGYTF.

There are a few counts of this clone. This chain joins TRBV3-1 (or the pseudogene TRBV3-2) and TRBJ2-7; TRBD2 matches at 13 bases. V was clipped by 6 bases and J by 6 bases; unmatched bases: 8. The CDR3 runs to 15 residues. Germline V CDR1 and CDR2: LGHDT, YNNKEL (reference sequence). CDR3 in DNA: TGTGCCAGCAGGTCGCGACTAGCGGGAGGAGGCGAGCAGTACTTC. Translating gives CASRSRLAGGGEQYF.

This clone was seen a few times. The V call is TRBV11-1, the J call TRBJ2-7, with D uncertain. V lost 2 bases to trimming and J lost 4 bases, with 18 bases between them. Germline CDR1 is SGHAT and CDR2 is FQDESV (reference sequence). The CDR3 has 16 amino acids. The CDR3 reads CASSLKARAEQYEQYF. Here the CDR3 DNA reads TGTGCCAGCAGCTTAAAGGCCCGGGCAGAGCAGTACGAGCAGTACTTC.

J is TRBJ1-3 and V is TRBV30; TRBD1 might be the D (5 bases). Trimming stripped 0 bases from V and 4 bases from J, with 10 bases between. This CDR3 is built from 14 residues. Looked up from germline, CDR1 is GTSNPN and CDR2 is SVGIG (reference sequence). DNA of the CDR3: TGTGCCTGGAGTGTAAAGGGGTCCGGAAACACCATATATTTT. It yields the protein CAWSVKGSGNTIYF.

About this clone: The sample contains more than one DNA sequence encoding this CDR3. CDR3 residues: CASSDSGTSGSNEQFF. The DNA for the CDR3 is TGTGCCAGCAGTGACTCGGGGACTAGCGGGAGCAATGAGCAGTTCTTC. The chain uses TRBV6-4 and TRBJ2-1; 14 bases match TRBD2. V gave up 0 bases and J gave up 6 bases; unmatched junction bases: 1. Germline V gene lookup returns CDR1 MRHNA and CDR2 SNTAGT. The CDR3 has 16 residues.

The chain links TRBV4-3 to TRBJ2-7; either TRBD1 or TRBD2 may fit D (6 bases each). The CDR3 is made up of 14 amino acids. Trimming took off 3 bases at V and 4 bases at J, with 13 bases between the two ends. CDR1 and CDR2 from the germline V gene are LGHNA and YSLEER. CDR3: CASSQDYDRYEQYF. In DNA form, the CDR3 reads TGCGCCAGCAGCCAGGACTACGACAGGTACGAGCAGTACTTC.

The CDR3 is CASSQDVGLGEKLFF. In nucleotides, the CDR3 is TGTGCCAGCAGCCAAGATGTGGGATTGGGTGAAAAACTGTTTTTT. This chain joins TRBV4-2 and TRBJ1-4; D is unclear. The V end lost 0 bases, the J end lost 7 bases, and 12 bases lay between the germline ends. The CDR3 length is 15 residues. In germline, CDR1 is LGHNA, CDR2 YNFKEQ.

V gene TRBV14 combines with J gene TRBJ2-1; 11 nucleotides align to TRBD1. V lost 4 bases, J lost 7 bases, and 6 bases stayed unmatched. This CDR3 is built from 15 residues. Germline V gene lookup returns CDR1 SGHDN and CDR2 FVKESK. The DNA for the CDR3 is TGTGCCAGCAGCCGAGGACAGGGGGCGGGGAATGAGCAGTTCTTC. Amino acids: CASSRGQGAGNEQFF.

This clone was recorded only once. CDR3 DNA: TGTGCCAGTAGTATCAGGAGGGCGCAGGGCCGTGGAAACACCATATATTTT. It translates to CASSIRRAQGRGNTIYF. The V and J genes are TRBV19 and TRBJ1-3; the D gene is possibly TRBD1 (5 bases). Germline V gives CDR1 LNHDA, CDR2 SQIVND (reference sequence). CDR3 size: 17 residues. The V end lost 3 bases, the J end lost 3 bases, and 18 bases lay between the germline ends. Filled out from reference TRBV19 and TRBJ1-3, the complete variable domain reads DGGITQSPKYLFRKEGQNVTLSCEQNLNHDAMYWYRQDPGQGLRLIYYSQIVNDFQKGDIAEGYSVSREKKESFPLTVTSAQKNPTAFYLCASSIRRAQGRGNTIYFGEGSWLTVV.